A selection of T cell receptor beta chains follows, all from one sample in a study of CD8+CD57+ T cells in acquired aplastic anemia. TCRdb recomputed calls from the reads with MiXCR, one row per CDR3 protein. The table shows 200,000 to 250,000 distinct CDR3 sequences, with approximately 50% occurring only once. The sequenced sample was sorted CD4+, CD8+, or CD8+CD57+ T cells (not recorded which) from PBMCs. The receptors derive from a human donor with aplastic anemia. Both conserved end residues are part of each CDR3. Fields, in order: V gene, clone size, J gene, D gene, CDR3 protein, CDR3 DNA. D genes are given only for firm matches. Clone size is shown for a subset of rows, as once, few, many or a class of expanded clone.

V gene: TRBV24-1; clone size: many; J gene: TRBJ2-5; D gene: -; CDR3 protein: CATRAGFGTQYF; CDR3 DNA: TGTGCCACCAGGGCAGGATTTGGGACCCAGTACTTC
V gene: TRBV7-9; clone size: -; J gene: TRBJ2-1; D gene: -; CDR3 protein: CASSSRDSTYNEQFF; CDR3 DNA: TGTGCCAGCAGCTCCCGGGACTCGACCTACAATGAGCAGTTCTTC
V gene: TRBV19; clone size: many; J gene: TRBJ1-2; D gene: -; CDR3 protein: CASSISHGYTF; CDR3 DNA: TGTGCCAGTAGTATAAGTCATGGCTACACCTTC
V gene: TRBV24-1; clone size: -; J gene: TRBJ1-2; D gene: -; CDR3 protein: CATSDGRDYGYTF; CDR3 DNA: TGTGCCACCAGTGATGGTAGGGACTATGGCTACACCTTC
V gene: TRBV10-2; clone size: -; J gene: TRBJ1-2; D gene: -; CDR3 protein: CASRNSSRDGYTF; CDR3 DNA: TGCGCCAGCAGAAACAGTTCCCGAGATGGCTACACCTTC
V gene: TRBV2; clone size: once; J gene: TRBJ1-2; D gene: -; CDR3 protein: CASSLRGQNYGYTF; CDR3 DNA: TGTGCCAGCAGTTTAAGAGGGCAGAACTATGGCTACACCTTC
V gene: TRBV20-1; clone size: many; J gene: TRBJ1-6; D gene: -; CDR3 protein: CSARVDSSYNSPLHF; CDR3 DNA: TGCAGTGCTAGAGTGGACAGCTCCTATAATTCACCCCTCCACTTT
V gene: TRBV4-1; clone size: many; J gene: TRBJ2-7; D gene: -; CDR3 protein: CASSQDFGGYEQYF; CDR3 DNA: TGCGCCAGCAGCCAAGATTTTGGGGGCTACGAGCAGTACTTC
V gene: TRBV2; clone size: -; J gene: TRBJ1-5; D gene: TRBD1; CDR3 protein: CASSEWWDRRNQPQHF; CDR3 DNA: TGTGCCAGCAGTGAATGGTGGGACAGGAGGAATCAGCCCCAGCATTTT
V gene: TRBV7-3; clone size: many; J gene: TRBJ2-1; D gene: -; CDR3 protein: CASSIGGTARNEQFF; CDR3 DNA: TGTGCCAGCAGCATCGGGGGAACCGCCAGAAATGAGCAGTTCTTC
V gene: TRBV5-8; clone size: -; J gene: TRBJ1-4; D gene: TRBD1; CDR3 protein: CASSWDRGEELFF; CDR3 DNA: TGTGCCAGCAGCTGGGACAGGGGTGAAGAACTGTTTTTT
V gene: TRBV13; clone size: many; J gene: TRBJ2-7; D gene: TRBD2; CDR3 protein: CASSGRDYLPHGQYF; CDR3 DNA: TGTGCCAGCAGCGGCCGGGACTACCTACCTCACGGGCAGTACTTC
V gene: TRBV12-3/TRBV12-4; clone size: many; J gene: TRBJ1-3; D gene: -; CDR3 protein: CASSPHPSGNTIYF; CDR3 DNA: TGTGCCAGCAGTCCCCATCCGTCTGGAAACACCATATATTTT
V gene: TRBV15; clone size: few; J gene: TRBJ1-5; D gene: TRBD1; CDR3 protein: CATSREGQGTQPQHF; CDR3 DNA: TGTGCCACCAGCAGAGAGGGACAGGGGACTCAGCCCCAGCATTTT
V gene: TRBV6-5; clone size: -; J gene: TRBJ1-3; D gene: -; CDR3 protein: CASSVNRGNTIYF; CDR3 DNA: TGTGCCAGCAGCGTAAACAGGGGAAACACCATATATTTT